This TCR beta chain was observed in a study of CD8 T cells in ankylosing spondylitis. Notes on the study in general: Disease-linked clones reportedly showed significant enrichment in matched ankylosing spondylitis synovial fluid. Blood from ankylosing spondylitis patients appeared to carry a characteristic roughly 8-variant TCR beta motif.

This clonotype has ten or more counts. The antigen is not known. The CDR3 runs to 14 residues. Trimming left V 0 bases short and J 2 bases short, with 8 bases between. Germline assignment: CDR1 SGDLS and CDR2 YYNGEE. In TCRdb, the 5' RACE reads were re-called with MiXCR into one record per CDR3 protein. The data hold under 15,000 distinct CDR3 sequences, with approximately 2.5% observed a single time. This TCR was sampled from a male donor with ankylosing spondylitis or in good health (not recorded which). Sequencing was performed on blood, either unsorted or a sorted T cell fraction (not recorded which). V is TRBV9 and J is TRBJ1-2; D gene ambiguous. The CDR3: CASSVGPGNYGYTF. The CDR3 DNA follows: TGTGCCAGCAGCGTAGGACCGGGGAACTATGGCTACACCTTC. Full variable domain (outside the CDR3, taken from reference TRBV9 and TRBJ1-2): DSGVTQTPKHLITATGQRVTLRCSPRSGDLSVYWYQQSLDQGLQFLIQYYNGEERAKGNILERFSAQQFPDLHSELNLSSLELGDSALYFCASSVGPGNYGYTFGSGTRLTVV.